Listed below are T cell receptor beta chains from one sample, sequenced in a study of blood T cell repertoires in COVID-19. TCRdb's copy holds only in-frame clones and misses some; the assay was immunoSEQ multiplex PCR. The table has over 40,000 clones, just under 85% seen once. The material sequenced was peripheral blood. The origin of the receptors is a woman aged 55-70 years with acute or convalescent COVID-19. The CDR3 runs from the conserved cysteine through the conserved F or W. D genes are given only for firm matches. Not all rows give a size; the values are once, few, many and, for expanded clones, a class.

CATIMSGRGNTDTQYF,TGTGCCACCATTATGAGCGGGAGGGGGAACACAGATACGCAGTATTTT,TRBJ2-3,TRBD2,NA,TRBV24-1
CASTVPTGGHSPLHF,TGCGCCAGCACCGTTCCTACAGGGGGCCATTCACCCCTCCACTTT,TRBJ1-6,TRBD1,NA,TRBV10-1
CASRAGTRGEQFF,TGTGCCAGCAGAGCGGGAACGCGGGGTGAGCAGTTCTTC,TRBJ2-1,TRBD2,NA,TRBV6-5
CASSLGTGVATEAFF,TGCGCCAGCAGCTTGGGGACAGGGGTGGCGACTGAAGCTTTCTTT,TRBJ1-1,TRBD1,NA,TRBV5-1
CASSRDRVDQPQHF,TGTGCCAGCAGTAGGGACAGGGTTGACCAGCCCCAGCATTTT,TRBJ1-5,TRBD1,NA,TRBV2
CASSEIAGRGETQYF,TGTGCCAGCAGTGAAATAGCGGGACGGGGAGAGACCCAGTACTTC,TRBJ2-5,TRBD2,few,TRBV2
CASSNTGGVTEAFF,TGTGCCAGCAGCAATACAGGGGGAGTCACTGAAGCTTTCTTT,TRBJ1-1,TRBD1,NA,TRBV27
CASSVSGDTDTQYF,TGTGCCAGCAGCGTTAGCGGGGACACAGATACGCAGTATTTT,TRBJ2-3,TRBD2,NA,TRBV5-4
CASRLLAGGINEQFF,TGTGCCAGCAGGCTACTAGCGGGGGGGATTAATGAGCAGTTCTTC,TRBJ2-1,TRBD2,NA,TRBV6-6
CSVTGTDKETQYF,TGCAGCGTTACAGGGACGGATAAAGAGACCCAGTACTTC,TRBJ2-5,NA,once,TRBV29-1
CASSLAETYEQYF,TGCGCCAGCAGCTTGGCCGAGACCTACGAGCAGTACTTC,TRBJ2-7,NA,NA,TRBV5-1
CASRDLTGTGTEAFF,TGCGCCAGCAGGGATCTGACAGGAACAGGCACTGAAGCTTTCTTT,TRBJ1-1,NA,once,TRBV5-1
CASRRDRGAGELFF,TGCGCCAGCAGAAGGGACAGGGGAGCCGGGGAGCTGTTTTTT,TRBJ2-2,TRBD1,NA,TRBV10-1
CASSFGTGRNSPLHF,TGTGCCAGCAGCTTCGGGACAGGGAGGAATTCACCCCTCCACTTT,TRBJ1-6,TRBD1,NA,TRBV5-6
CASRRLAGHSNTGELFF,TGTGCCAGCCGTCGGCTAGCGGGGCACTCGAACACCGGGGAGCTGTTTTTT,TRBJ2-2,TRBD2,NA,TRBV6-6
CASSVGGGPNQPQHF,TGTGCCAGCAGCGTAGGTGGAGGGCCCAATCAGCCCCAGCATTTT,TRBJ1-5,NA,NA,TRBV9
CASTWSGTRRPGELFF,TGTGCCAGTACCTGGTCCGGGACTAGGAGACCTGGGGAGCTGTTTTTT,TRBJ2-2,TRBD2,NA,TRBV19
CASSRKGGGEKLFF,TGTGCCAGCAGCCGAAAAGGCGGGGGAGAAAAACTGTTTTTT,TRBJ1-4,NA,NA,TRBV3-1/TRBV3-2
CARSLVAERASTDTQYF,TGTGCCAGAAGCTTGGTAGCGGAGAGGGCTAGCACAGATACGCAGTATTTT,TRBJ2-3,NA,few,TRBV5-3
CASSARGLGTDTQYF,TGTGCCAGCAGCGCCAGGGGGCTGGGCACAGATACGCAGTATTTT,TRBJ2-3,TRBD1,NA,TRBV5-6
CASSLLTYNEQFF,TGTGCCAGCAGCCTATTAACCTACAATGAGCAGTTCTTC,TRBJ2-1,NA,NA,TRBV11-2
CASSLAGTSGSFETQYF,TGTGCCAGCAGCTTGGCAGGGACTAGCGGGTCCTTCGAGACCCAGTACTTC,TRBJ2-5,TRBD2,NA,TRBV5-6
CASSQHPGTGYGYTF,TGTGCCAGCAGCCAGCATCCCGGGACAGGCTATGGCTACACCTTC,TRBJ1-2,TRBD1,NA,TRBV14
CASSLRQGWNYGYTF,TGTGCCAGCAGCCTACGACAGGGATGGAACTATGGCTACACCTTC,TRBJ1-2,TRBD1,few,TRBV14
CASSFNYGYTF,TGTGCCAGCAGTTTTAATTATGGCTACACCTTC,TRBJ1-2,NA,NA,TRBV12-3/TRBV12-4
CASSLEPAGGPVVDTQYF,TGTGCCAGCAGCTTAGAGCCCGCGGGGGGGCCTGTGGTAGATACGCAGTATTTT,TRBJ2-3,TRBD2,NA,TRBV7-8